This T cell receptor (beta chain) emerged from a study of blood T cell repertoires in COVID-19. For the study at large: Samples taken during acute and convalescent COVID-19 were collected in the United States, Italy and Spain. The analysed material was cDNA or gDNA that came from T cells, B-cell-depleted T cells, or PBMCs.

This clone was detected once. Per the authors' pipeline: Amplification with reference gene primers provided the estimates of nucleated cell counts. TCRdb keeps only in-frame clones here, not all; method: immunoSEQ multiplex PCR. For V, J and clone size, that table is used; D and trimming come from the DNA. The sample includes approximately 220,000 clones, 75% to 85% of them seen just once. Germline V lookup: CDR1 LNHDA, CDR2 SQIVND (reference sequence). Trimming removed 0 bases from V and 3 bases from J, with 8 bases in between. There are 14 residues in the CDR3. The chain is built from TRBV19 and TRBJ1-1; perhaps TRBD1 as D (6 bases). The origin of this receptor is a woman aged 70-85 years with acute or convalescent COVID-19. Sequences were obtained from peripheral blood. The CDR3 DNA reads TGTGCCAGTAGTATAGATCAGGGGTACACTGAAGCTTTCTTT. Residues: CASSIDQGYTEAFF.